This T cell receptor beta chain is from a study of T cell repertoires in cytomegalovirus infection (dated by TCRdb to about 2019). Describing the broader study: The peptide stimulations were aimed at well-studied HLA-B-restricted epitopes as well as recently identified HLA-C-restricted CMV epitopes, whose presentation resists viral immunomodulation. The HLA type of each donor mattered for the analysis, because public TCR beta signatures pointed to carriage of CMV infection along with the matching HLA type.

The CDR3 goes from the cysteine to the phenylalanine over 14 residues. The retained sequence is limited to the CDR3, 42 bases, with the frame set at the first base. According to the germline V gene, CDR1 reads MNHEY and CDR2 reads SVGAGI. The V end loses 4 bases and the J end loses 4 bases, and a stretch of 13 bases separates them. This sample's treatment or condition label indicates: in vitro stimulation with specific CMV peptide epitopes to enrich CMV-specific T cells. The reads were generated on an Illumina HiSeq 1500. The raw public data were reprocessed by TCRdb itself: fastp quality trimming at Q25, MiXCR clonotype calling, in-frame beta chains only. Merged by CDR3 protein, the rows form single entries marked with the most common genes and DNA. The sample has some 800,000 distinct CDR3 sequences on record, 25% to 35% of them singletons. The ten largest clones add up to around 13% of the sample.

General conclusions and limits of the study: In both this cohort and an independent cohort of several hundred donors, the cumulative frequency of public TCR beta family members distinguished carriers of CMV infection plus the relevant HLA type. The ex vivo response was dominated by HLA-C-restricted CMV-specific TCR beta clonotypes, which also provided the single most frequent clonotype in two of eight donors.

Details on this clonotype: Its antigen remains undetermined. No quality values exist for individual bases; no much larger clone is one base distant.

Rearrangement joined TRBV6-5 to TRBJ1-1; TRBD1 is possibly the D segment (6 matching bases). The clonotype originates from a human donor in good health (CMV status not recorded). Some clones in this sample may be carry-over from other donors' samples. The sample in question was cultured CD8+ T cells from PBMCs, obtained from culture after CMV antigen stimulation. The bases read TGTGCCAGCAGTTCCCAGGGGCTCGGCACTGAAGCTTTCTTT. The encoded protein is CASSSQGLGTEAFF.